This T cell receptor (beta chain) was identified in a study of immune evolution from preneoplasia to lung adenocarcinoma (dated by TCRdb to about 2021). For context, the study as a whole: No AAH lesions showed HLA loss of heterozygosity, compared with 6% to 7.5% of AIS, 15% of MIA and roughly a third of ADC lesions. The study combined immune gene expression, TCR sequencing and multiplex immunofluorescence to profile immune contexture across lung adenocarcinoma precursors and invasive adenocarcinoma. Resected precursor lesions (AAH, AIS, MIA) and invasive adenocarcinomas were compared with paired morphologically normal lung tissue. The sample size depended on which specimens were available, not on a prior power calculation. The immune data were combined with whole exome sequencing and methylation data from the same cohort of nodules. The overall cohort was made up of nearly 55 patients with pulmonary nodules who had surgical resection. The TCR sequencing data were obtained from more than 45 patients. According to the study, around 100 samples were used for TCR sequencing. Class I HLA alleles were inferred from exome data with POLYSOLVER, and allele-specific HLA loss was detected with LOHHLA. General findings and caveats noted by the study authors: The findings rested on association rather than direct causation, and larger cohorts with long-term follow-up and longitudinal biopsies were considered necessary. Because all patients came from Japan and China, whether the findings apply to Western populations was uncertain. Normal lung had the highest top T cell clone frequencies, which appeared to decline progressively from AAH through AIS, MIA and invasive adenocarcinoma. Clonality was highest in normal lung, while later-stage lesions appeared to show lower clonality but higher T cell density and diversity. The highest T cell clonality was observed in KRAS-mutant nodules compared with EGFR-mutant or double wild-type lesions.

The sample holds a few counts of this clone. The antigen this receptor binds is unknown. No base-level quality is on record; no much larger clone is a single base apart. Between the V and J ends, shortened by 1 base and 5 bases respectively, the junction contains 11 bases. The germline V gene specifies SGHDN as CDR1 and FVKESK as CDR2. The CDR3 goes from the cysteine to the phenylalanine over 15 residues. Only the CDR3 portion is preserved as DNA: 45 bases, with reading frame beginning at the first base. Patients underwent resection in Japan or China between the mid-2010s and the late 2010s. Histologic diagnosis of each case was confirmed independently by two lung cancer pathologists on H&E slides. Macro-dissection after pathologic assessment enriched premalignant or tumor cells for nucleic acid extraction. The AllPrep DNA/RNA FFPE Kit was used to isolate DNA from FFPE tissue. The immunoSEQ hsTCRbeta Kit was used to sequence TCR beta CDR3 regions from DNA. The authors processed their data as follows. TCR sequencing data were analysed with the ImmunoSEQ Analyzer. T cell clonality was defined as 1 minus Pielou's evenness, as computed on productive rearrangements. To measure T cell diversity, the inverse Simpson index was applied to productive templates. T cell density was defined as TCR beta template counts normalized to usable DNA, with usable DNA estimated by amplification and sequencing of housekeeping genes. TCR metrics were compared across histologic stages using two-sided Kruskal-Wallis tests. This is the immuneACCESS table as TCRdb keeps it, with only in-frame sequences that have V and J called. A part of the clones is gone; compared with another copy, unresolved V genes explain less than half, and the rest is unexplained. V and J calls and clone size follow that table, whereas D and trimming were derived from the DNA. This sample is represented by 20,000 to 25,000 clones; about 71% of them were singletons. The top ten clones comprise approximately 5.6% of the sample.

The chain is made from TRBV14 and TRBJ2-2; no confident D gene assignment can be made. The sequence derives from a person between 55 and 70 years old with lung adenocarcinoma. The specimen was FFPE invasive lung adenocarcinoma tissue. What the cell subset or site label conveys for this sample: frankly invasive lung adenocarcinoma (ADC). The CDR3 here reads CASSQVLRYTGELFF. The DNA sequence reads TGTGCCAGCAGCCAAGTTTTGCGGTATACCGGGGAGCTGTTTTTT.